The clone carrying this TCR beta chain appeared once. The antigen remains unidentified. Germline CDR1 MNHEY, CDR2 SVGEGT. The CDR3 has 16 residues. V shed 2 bases and J 4 bases; nucleotides not matched to a gene: 7. This specimen comes from a study of T-cell reconstitution after alpha-beta-depleted transplantation in children. Study results and caveats: T-cell numbers and diversity one year post-transplant derived largely from freshly generated T cells. Some patients' high day-60 TCRbeta diversity was traced to surviving recipient T cells and thymic progenitors. After transplant, at about two months, alpha-beta T cells were reportedly derived from several hundred expanded graft clones.

Using unique molecular identifiers, the investigators prepared the TCRbeta library. TCRdb itself ran the PCR reads through MiXCR, one entry per CDR3 protein. The data hold fewer than 550,000 distinct CDR3 sequences, with roughly 16% observed a single time. This TCR was sampled from a boy under two years old who had a stem cell transplant for Wiskott-Aldrich syndrome, so the T cells may come from the graft donor. V gene TRBV6-2 or TRBV6-3 combines with J gene TRBJ2-2, with 7 bases that match TRBD1. The sequences come from PBMCs, mostly from graft donor cells, collected 360 days after TCRalphabeta/CD19-depleted stem cell transplant. The CDR3 DNA sequence: TGTGCCAGCAGTTACCCCAAAGGGGGCCTCACCGGGGAGCTGTTTTTT. This translates into CASSYPKGGLTGELFF.